The sequence of this TCR beta chain was determined in a study of blood T cell repertoires in COVID-19. V lost 2 bases, J lost 3 bases, and 10 bases lay in between. The CDR3 totals 14 residues. The V gene's germline CDR1 is SEHNR and CDR2 FQNEAQ (reference sequence). Method: immunoSEQ multiplex PCR; TCRdb's copy keeps in-frame clones and lacks some. The sample consists of about 140,000 clones, around 80% of them appearing once. The TCR sequence derives from a woman aged 45 to 65 who had recovered from COVID-19. The chain employs TRBV7-9 and TRBJ1-1; maybe TRBD1 (5 bases). Sequenced sample: PBMCs or T cells enriched from blood (not recorded which). Written as DNA, the CDR3 is TGTGCCAGCAGCTTAAGGGGTTCGGACACTGAAGCTTTCTTT. Translated: CASSLRGSDTEAFF.